The subject of this entry is one T cell receptor beta chain. This CDR3 has 14 amino acids. Trimming cost V 2 bases and J 4 bases, with 11 bases left between them. Germline values: CDR1 MNHEY, CDR2 SVGEGT. These data come from a study of blood T cell repertoires in COVID-19. Background on the study: Spain, Italy and the United States supplied samples that represented acute and convalescent COVID-19. Sources were T cells, B-cell-depleted T cells, or PBMCs; the material itself was cDNA or gDNA.

How the authors handled the data: Scientists estimated how many nucleated cells there were by amplifying reference gene primers. This table comes from immunoSEQ multiplex PCR, and its TCRdb copy is limited to in-frame clones, with some not included. V and J calls and clone size are given by that table; D and trimming were obtained from the DNA. The sample comprises about 95,000 clones, about 84% of which are singletons, and roughly 24% rests with the top ten. The gene calls are TRBV6-2 or TRBV6-3 and TRBJ1-1; no clear D. The clonotype comes from a human donor in a cohort sampled during active COVID-19. The material sequenced was peripheral blood. CDR3 region: CASSYGGRTTEAFF. CDR3 nucleotides: TGTGCCAGCAGTTACGGTGGGCGAACCACTGAAGCTTTCTTT.